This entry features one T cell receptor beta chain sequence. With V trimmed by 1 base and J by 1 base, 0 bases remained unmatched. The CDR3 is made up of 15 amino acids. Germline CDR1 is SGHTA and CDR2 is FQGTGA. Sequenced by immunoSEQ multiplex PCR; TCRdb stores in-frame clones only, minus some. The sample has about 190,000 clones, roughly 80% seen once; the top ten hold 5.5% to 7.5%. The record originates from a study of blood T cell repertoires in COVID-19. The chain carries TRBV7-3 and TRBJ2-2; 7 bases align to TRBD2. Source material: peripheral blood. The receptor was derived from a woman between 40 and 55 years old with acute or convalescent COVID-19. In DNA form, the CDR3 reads TGTGCCAGCAGCTTAAGCGGGGGGAACACCGGGGAGCTGTTTTTT. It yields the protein CASSLSGGNTGELFF.